This T cell receptor beta chain was captured in a study of radiotherapy plus CTLA-4 blockade in lung cancer. Regarding the study as a whole: Best predicting response, reportedly, were early blood T cell clone dynamics, with interferon-beta.

TCRdb's copy holds only in-frame clones and misses some; the assay was immunoSEQ multiplex PCR. The repertoire consists of under 50,000 clones, with roughly 85% occurring once and the leading ten covering about 20%. This clone is a singleton in its sample. Its target is not known. This sequence was found in a human donor with non-small cell lung cancer whose response to radiotherapy plus ipilimumab could not be evaluated. This specimen consisted of peripheral blood, obtained from a patient treated with radiotherapy plus ipilimumab.

The CDR3 DNA reads TGTGCCAGCTCACCGCAGGCGGTAGGGCAGGGGGCTTACGAGCAGTACTTC. The encoded protein is CASSPQAVGQGAYEQYF. The chain recombines TRBV18 with TRBJ2-7, with 8 bases matching TRBD1. Unmatched junction bases numbered 14, after V lost 3 bases and J lost 4 bases. The germline CDR1 and CDR2 sequences are KGHSH and LQKENI. The CDR3 has 17 residues.